A selection of T cell receptor beta chains follows, all from one sample in a study of glioma-infiltrating T cells. TCRdb ran MiXCR on the multiplex PCR reads and lists one entry per CDR3 protein. Of about 190,000 distinct CDR3 sequences listed, approximately 30% were seen once; the top ten hold 20%. Sequencing used glioma tissue, nonneoplastic brain tissue, or PBMCs (not recorded which). The receptors originated from a human donor with low-grade glioma or glioblastoma, undergoing nonglioma brain surgery, or in good health (not recorded which). Both conserved end residues are part of each CDR3. The D gene is left open where the match is weak. Rows give clone size only sometimes, using once, few, many, or a class for an expanded clone.

clone size: .; V gene: TRBV10-3; D gene: .; J gene: TRBJ1-1; CDR3 protein: CATTPRMNTEAFF; CDR3 DNA: TGTGCCACCACACCAAGGATGAACACTGAAGCTTTCTTT
clone size: many; V gene: TRBV24-1; D gene: .; J gene: TRBJ2-1; CDR3 protein: CATSDNYNEQFF; CDR3 DNA: TGTGCCACCAGTGACAACTACAATGAGCAGTTCTTC
clone size: many; V gene: TRBV4-3; D gene: TRBD2; J gene: TRBJ2-7; CDR3 protein: CASSQEDILAGRYEQYF; CDR3 DNA: TGCGCCAGCAGCCAAGAGGACATACTAGCGGGGCGCTACGAGCAGTACTTC
clone size: many; V gene: TRBV11-2; D gene: TRBD1; J gene: TRBJ1-5; CDR3 protein: CASSTGTGRPQHF; CDR3 DNA: TGTGCCAGCAGCACCGGGACAGGGCGGCCCCAGCATTTT
clone size: medium-sized; V gene: TRBV6-2/TRBV6-3; D gene: .; J gene: TRBJ1-1; CDR3 protein: CASSYQQTRAFF; CDR3 DNA: TGTGCCAGCAGTTACCAGCAGACCAGGGCTTTCTTT
clone size: .; V gene: TRBV28; D gene: .; J gene: TRBJ2-7; CDR3 protein: CASSRTTTYEQYF; CDR3 DNA: TGTGCCAGCAGTCGGACAACCACCTACGAGCAGTACTTC
clone size: .; V gene: TRBV15; D gene: .; J gene: TRBJ1-4; CDR3 protein: CATSRGGGSNEKMFF; CDR3 DNA: TGTGCCACCAGCAGAGGGGGTGGTTCTAATGAAAAAATGTTTTTT
clone size: many; V gene: TRBV7-9; D gene: .; J gene: TRBJ2-1; CDR3 protein: CASRSLVLEQFF; CDR3 DNA: TGTGCCAGCAGAAGTCTAGTCCTTGAGCAGTTCTTC
clone size: many; V gene: TRBV12-3/TRBV12-4; D gene: TRBD1; J gene: TRBJ1-6; CDR3 protein: CASSSLRGLNSPLHF; CDR3 DNA: TGTGCCAGCAGCAGTCTCAGGGGGCTCAATTCACCCCTCCACTTT
clone size: .; V gene: TRBV20-1; D gene: .; J gene: TRBJ1-3; CDR3 protein: CNAIVPSSGNTIYF; CDR3 DNA: TGCAATGCTATAGTTCCCAGCTCTGGAAACACCATATATTTT
clone size: .; V gene: TRBV29-1; D gene: TRBD1; J gene: TRBJ1-2; CDR3 protein: CSVSGTGANYGYTF; CDR3 DNA: TGCAGCGTATCCGGGACAGGGGCTAACTATGGCTACACCTTC
clone size: many; V gene: TRBV7-2; D gene: .; J gene: TRBJ2-7; CDR3 protein: CASSLEGGTGWSYEQYF; CDR3 DNA: TGTGCCAGCAGCTTAGAGGGGGGGACGGGATGGTCCTACGAGCAGTACTTC
clone size: many; V gene: TRBV20-1; D gene: TRBD2; J gene: TRBJ2-5; CDR3 protein: CSASGSELAGAPRSTQYF; CDR3 DNA: TGCAGTGCTAGTGGATCGGAACTAGCGGGAGCTCCAAGATCCACCCAGTACTTC
clone size: .; V gene: TRBV25-1; D gene: .; J gene: TRBJ2-5; CDR3 protein: CASSAEGALGREAQYF; CDR3 DNA: TGTGCCAGCAGCGCAGAGGGGGCGCTCGGCCGGGAGGCCCAGTACTTC